This T cell receptor beta chain derives from a study of control samples from healthy donors and cancer patients. The germline CDR1 and CDR2 sequences are SGHRS and YFSETQ. V was shortened by 1 base and J by 0 bases, with 4 bases between the two germline ends. The length of the CDR3 is 14 residues. Sequencing was performed with immunoSEQ multiplex PCR; in TCRdb, only in-frame clones are kept and a portion is missing. The sample carries just under 100,000 clones, approximately 95% recorded once. The receptor was derived from a man aged 18 to 29 in good health. V is TRBV5-1 and J is TRBJ1-4, with D uncertain. The sample comprised blood. CDR3 amino acids: CASSLRATNEKLFF. The CDR3 region has the DNA TGCGCCAGCAGCTTGAGGGCAACTAATGAAAAACTGTTTTTT.